This TCR beta chain stems from a study of type 1 regulatory T cells (TCRdb year 2021). Study-level background: The study characterized an in vitro protocol that generated a Tr1-enriched, alloantigen-specific CD4 T cell product named T-allo10. T-allo10 was being tested clinically in patients with hematological malignancies who were undergoing allogeneic hematopoietic stem cell transplantation. Overall results and qualifications from the work: Compared with non-Tr1 cells, Tr1 cells had a TCR repertoire that was more restricted, a finding the study read as clonal expansion induced by alloantigen.

As concerns this clonotype: Its target antigen remains unknown. Nothing much larger sits one base from this clone, and base qualities are not available.

In the germline V gene, CDR1 corresponds to SGHVS and CDR2 to FNYEAQ. Trimmed from V: 5 bases; trimmed from J: 2 bases; junction bases lacking a gene match: 2. Measured from the cysteine to the phenylalanine, the CDR3 is 13 residues long. This entry keeps only the CDR3 DNA: 39 bases, framed from base 1. The reads were generated on an Illumina MiSeq. TCRdb's own reprocessing of the public reads used fastp at Q25 and MiXCR and kept productive beta chains. Under each unique CDR3 protein, matching rows form one entry showing the most common genes and DNA. A total of under 85,000 distinct CDR3 sequences appear in this sample, almost 50% of them only once. The ten largest account for approximately 2% of the sample.

This chain is built from TRBV7-6 and TRBJ2-5; 7 bases in between match TRBD1. The receptor was derived from a human donor in good health. The sample comprised cultured non-Tr1 T cells, either the whole culture or a sorted T cell fraction (not recorded which). The cell subset or site tag for this specimen amounts to: non-Tr1 population from the T-allo10 product. The CDR3 amino acid sequence is: CASSNRGQETQYF. The DNA reads as follows: TGTGCCAGCAGCAACAGGGGTCAAGAGACCCAGTACTTC.